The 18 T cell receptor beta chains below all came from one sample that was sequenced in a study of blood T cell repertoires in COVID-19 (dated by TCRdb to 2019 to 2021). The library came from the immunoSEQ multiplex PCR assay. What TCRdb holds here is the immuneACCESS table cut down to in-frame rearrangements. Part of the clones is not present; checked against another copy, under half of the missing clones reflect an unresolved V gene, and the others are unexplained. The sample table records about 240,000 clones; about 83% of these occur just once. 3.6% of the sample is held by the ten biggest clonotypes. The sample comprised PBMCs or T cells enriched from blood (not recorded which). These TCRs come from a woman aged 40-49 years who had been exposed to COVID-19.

This CDR3 reads CASTVSSRTEAFF. The CDR3 DNA is TGTGCCAGCACCGTATCCTCCAGGACTGAAGCTTTCTTT. The rearrangement joins TRBV6-5 to TRBJ1-1; D is ambiguous. The CDR3 totals 13 residues. The V gene lost 7 bases and the J gene lost 5 bases, with 14 bases spanning the gap. Looked up from germline, CDR1 is MNHEY and CDR2 is SVGAGI.

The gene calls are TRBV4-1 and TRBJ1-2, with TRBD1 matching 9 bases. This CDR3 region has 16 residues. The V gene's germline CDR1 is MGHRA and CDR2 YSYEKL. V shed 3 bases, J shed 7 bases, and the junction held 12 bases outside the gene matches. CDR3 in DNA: TGCGCCAGCAGCCAGGACGGACAGGGGAGGCAGAGTGGCTACACCTTC. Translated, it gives CASSQDGQGRQSGYTF.

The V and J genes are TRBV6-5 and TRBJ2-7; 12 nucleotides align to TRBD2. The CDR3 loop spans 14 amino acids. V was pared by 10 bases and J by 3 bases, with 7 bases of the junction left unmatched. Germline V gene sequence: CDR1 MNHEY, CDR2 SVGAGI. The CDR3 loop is CAIQLAGGLYEQYF. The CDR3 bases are TGTGCCATCCAACTAGCGGGGGGTCTCTACGAGCAGTACTTC.

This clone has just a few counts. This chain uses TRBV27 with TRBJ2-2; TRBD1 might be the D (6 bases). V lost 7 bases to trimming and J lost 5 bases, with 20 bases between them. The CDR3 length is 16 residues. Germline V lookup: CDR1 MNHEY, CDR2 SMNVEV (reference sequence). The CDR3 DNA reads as TGTGCCAGCACACAGGGTGGGGGCCGCAATACCGGGGAGCTGTTTTTT. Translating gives CASTQGGGRNTGELFF.

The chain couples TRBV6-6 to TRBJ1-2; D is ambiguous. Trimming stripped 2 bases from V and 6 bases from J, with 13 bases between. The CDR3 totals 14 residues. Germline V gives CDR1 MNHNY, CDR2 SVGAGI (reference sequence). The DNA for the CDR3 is TGTGCCAGCAGTTACCAGCGGGTTGAGAATGGCTACACCTTC. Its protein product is CASSYQRVENGYTF.

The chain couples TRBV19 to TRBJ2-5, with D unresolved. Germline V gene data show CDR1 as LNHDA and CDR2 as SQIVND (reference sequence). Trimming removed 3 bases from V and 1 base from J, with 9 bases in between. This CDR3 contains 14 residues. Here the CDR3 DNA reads TGTGCCAGTAGTATTGGAGTCGGCCAAGAGACCCAGTACTTC. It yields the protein CASSIGVGQETQYF.

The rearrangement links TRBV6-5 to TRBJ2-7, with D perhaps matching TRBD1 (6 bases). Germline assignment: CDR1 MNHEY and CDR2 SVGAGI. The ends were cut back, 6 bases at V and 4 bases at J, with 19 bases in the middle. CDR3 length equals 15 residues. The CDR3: CASRQPRGTPYEQYF. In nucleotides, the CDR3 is TGTGCCAGCAGACAGCCCCGTGGGACACCATACGAGCAGTACTTC.

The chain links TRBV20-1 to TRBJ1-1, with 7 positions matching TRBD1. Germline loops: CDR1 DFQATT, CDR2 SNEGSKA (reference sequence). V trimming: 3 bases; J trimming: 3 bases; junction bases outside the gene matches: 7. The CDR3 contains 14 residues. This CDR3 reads CSASYRGLDTEAFF. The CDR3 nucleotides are TGCAGTGCTAGTTACAGGGGCCTGGACACTGAAGCTTTCTTT.

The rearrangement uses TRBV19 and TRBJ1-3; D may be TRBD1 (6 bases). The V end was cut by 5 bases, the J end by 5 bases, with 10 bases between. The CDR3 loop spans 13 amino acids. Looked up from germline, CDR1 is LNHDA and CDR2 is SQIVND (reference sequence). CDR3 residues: CASSHGGRNTIYF. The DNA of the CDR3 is TGTGCCAGTAGTCACGGGGGGCGAAACACCATATATTTT.

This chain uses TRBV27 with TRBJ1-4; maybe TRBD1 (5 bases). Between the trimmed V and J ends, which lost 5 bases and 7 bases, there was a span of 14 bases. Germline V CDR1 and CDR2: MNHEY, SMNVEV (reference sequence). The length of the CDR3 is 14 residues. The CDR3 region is CASSRQRQGEKLFF. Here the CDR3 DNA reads TGTGCCAGCAGTAGACAGAGGCAGGGTGAAAAACTGTTTTTT.

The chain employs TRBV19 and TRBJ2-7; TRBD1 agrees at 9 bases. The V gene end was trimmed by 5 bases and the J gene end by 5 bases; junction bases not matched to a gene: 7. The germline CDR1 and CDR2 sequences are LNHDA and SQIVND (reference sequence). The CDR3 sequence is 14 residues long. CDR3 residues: CASSDTGGRDEQYF. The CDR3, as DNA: TGTGCCAGTAGTGACACAGGGGGCAGGGACGAGCAGTACTTC. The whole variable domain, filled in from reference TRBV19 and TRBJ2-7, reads DGGITQSPKYLFRKEGQNVTLSCEQNLNHDAMYWYRQDPGQGLRLIYYSQIVNDFQKGDIAEGYSVSREKKESFPLTVTSAQKNPTAFYLCASSDTGGRDEQYFGPGTRLTVT.

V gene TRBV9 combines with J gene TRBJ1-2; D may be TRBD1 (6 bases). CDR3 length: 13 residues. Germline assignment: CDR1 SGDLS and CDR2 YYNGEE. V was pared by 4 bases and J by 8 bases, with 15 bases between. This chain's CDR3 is CASSLQGFGGYTF. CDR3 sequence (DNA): TGTGCCAGCAGCCTACAGGGATTTGGGGGCTACACCTTC.

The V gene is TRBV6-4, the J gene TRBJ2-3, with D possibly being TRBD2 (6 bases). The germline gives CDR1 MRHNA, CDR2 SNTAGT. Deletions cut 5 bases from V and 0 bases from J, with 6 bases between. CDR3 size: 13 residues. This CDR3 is CASSSGSTDTQYF. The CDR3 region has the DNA TGTGCCAGCAGTAGCGGGAGCACAGATACGCAGTATTTT.

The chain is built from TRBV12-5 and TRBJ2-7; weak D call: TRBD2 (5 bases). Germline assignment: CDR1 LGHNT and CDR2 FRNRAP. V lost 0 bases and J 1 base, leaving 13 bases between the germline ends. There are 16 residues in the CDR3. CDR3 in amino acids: CASGLVLSRDSYEQYF. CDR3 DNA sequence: TGTGCTAGTGGTTTGGTTCTGAGCCGGGATTCCTACGAGCAGTACTTC.

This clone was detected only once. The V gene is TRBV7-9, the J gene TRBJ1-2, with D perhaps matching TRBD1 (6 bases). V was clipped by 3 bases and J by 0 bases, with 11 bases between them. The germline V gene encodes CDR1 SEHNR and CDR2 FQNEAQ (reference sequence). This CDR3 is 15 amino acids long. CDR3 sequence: CASSFWGTTNYGYTF. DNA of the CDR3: TGTGCCAGCAGCTTTTGGGGGACAACTAACTATGGCTACACCTTC. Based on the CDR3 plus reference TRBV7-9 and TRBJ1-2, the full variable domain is DTGVSQNPRHKITKRGQNVTFRCDPISEHNRLYWYRQTLGQGPEFLTYFQNEAQLEKSRLLSDRFSAERPKGSFSTLEIQRTEQGDSAMYLCASSFWGTTNYGYTFGSGTRLTVV.

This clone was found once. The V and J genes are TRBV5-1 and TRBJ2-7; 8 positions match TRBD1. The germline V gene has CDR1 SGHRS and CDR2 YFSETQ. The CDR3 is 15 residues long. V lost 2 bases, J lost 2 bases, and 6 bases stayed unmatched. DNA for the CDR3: TGCGCCAGCAGCTTTGGACAGGGAAATCCCTACGAGCAGTACTTC. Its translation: CASSFGQGNPYEQYF. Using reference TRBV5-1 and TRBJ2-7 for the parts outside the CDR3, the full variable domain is KAGVTQTPRYLIKTRGQQVTLSCSPISGHRSVSWYQQTPGQGLQFLFEYFSETQRNKGNFPGRFSGRQFSNSRSEMNVSTLELGDSALYLCASSFGQGNPYEQYFGPGTRLTVT.

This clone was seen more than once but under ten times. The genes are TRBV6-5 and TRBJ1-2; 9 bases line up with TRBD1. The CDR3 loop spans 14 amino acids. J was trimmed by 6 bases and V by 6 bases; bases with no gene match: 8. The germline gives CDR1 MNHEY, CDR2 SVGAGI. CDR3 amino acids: CASRPGQGMDGYTF. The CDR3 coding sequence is TGTGCCAGCAGACCGGGACAGGGCATGGATGGCTACACCTTC.

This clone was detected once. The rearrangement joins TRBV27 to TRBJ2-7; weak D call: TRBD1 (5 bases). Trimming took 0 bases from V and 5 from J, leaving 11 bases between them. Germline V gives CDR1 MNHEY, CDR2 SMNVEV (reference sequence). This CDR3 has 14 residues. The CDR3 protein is CASSLSRLGDEQYF. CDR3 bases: TGTGCCAGCAGTTTATCCCGGCTAGGGGACGAGCAGTACTTC.